Reported below is one TCR beta chain. The data were obtained in a study of graft-versus-host responses after intestinal transplantation. Assay used: immunoSEQ multiplex PCR; TCRdb lists only in-frame clones, some missing. This sample yields about 45,000 clones, of which about 91% are seen a single time; 4.4% belongs to the top ten. Deletions cut 0 bases from V and 0 bases from J, with 10 bases between. Germline CDR1 SGHDT, CDR2 YYEEEE. The CDR3 is made up of 15 amino acids. The sample consisted of PBMCs, taken 524 days after transplant. The chain carries TRBV5-6 and TRBJ2-7, with D hard to call. This receptor was obtained from a human patient who received an intestinal transplant, so some T cells may come from the graft donor. In nucleotides, the CDR3 is TGTGCCAGCAGCTTGGATAGGCGGATCTCCTACGAGCAGTACTTC. This translates into CASSLDRRISYEQYF.